The 24 T cell receptor beta chains reported below all come from one sample, sequenced in a study of blood T cell repertoires in COVID-19. TCRdb keeps only in-frame clones here, not all; method: immunoSEQ multiplex PCR. The sample gives some 200,000 clones, 86% of which show up once; 0.6% to 0.9% is in the top ten. The specimen sequenced was peripheral blood. The origin of the receptors is a woman aged 70-85 years with acute or convalescent COVID-19.

V usage is TRBV6-6 and J usage is TRBJ1-5; 7 bases fit TRBD1. This CDR3 has 15 residues. CDR1 MNHNY and CDR2 SVGAGI come from the germline V gene (reference sequence). The ends lost 4 bases at V and 2 bases at J; junction bases unmatched: 5. CDR3 nucleotides: TGTGCCAGCAGTTCTCGGACAGGAGGCAATCAGCCCCAGCATTTT. Translated: CASSSRTGGNQPQHF.

The chain joins TRBV18 to TRBJ2-3, with TRBD2 identical over 14 bases. The V segment lost 3 bases and the J segment 5 bases; nucleotides outside the gene matches: 4. Germline V gene data show CDR1 as KGHSH and CDR2 as LQKENI. The CDR3 runs 16 residues. CDR3: CASSPGTSGRLDTQYF. CDR3 bases: TGTGCCAGCTCACCTGGGACTAGCGGGAGATTAGATACGCAGTATTTT. Full variable domain (outside the CDR3, taken from reference TRBV18 and TRBJ2-3): NAGVMQNPRHLVRRRGQEARLRCSPMKGHSHVYWYRQLPEEGLKFMVYLQKENIIDESGMPKERFSAEFPKEGPSILRIQQVVRGDSAAYFCASSPGTSGRLDTQYFGPGTRLTVL.

The chain is built from TRBV6-5 and TRBJ2-1, with 11 bases lining up with TRBD1. Germline CDR1 reads MNHEY; CDR2 reads SVGAGI. Trimming at V came to 4 bases and at J to 8 bases, leaving 7 bases not matched to a gene. CDR3 length equals 15 residues. CDR3 in amino acids: CASSSPGTGGYEQFF. Here the CDR3 DNA reads TGTGCCAGCAGTTCCCCCGGGACAGGGGGTTATGAGCAGTTCTTC.

The rearrangement joins TRBV29-1 to TRBJ1-2; D is undetermined. Germline CDR1 and CDR2: SQVTM and ANQGSEA. V shed 0 bases and J shed 4 bases, with 12 bases lying between them. This CDR3 spans 14 amino acids. CDR3 sequence: CSVEDSRVGYGYTF. CDR3 bases: TGCAGCGTTGAAGATTCCCGGGTGGGCTATGGCTACACCTTC.

The rearrangement joins TRBV6-6 to TRBJ1-2; a possible D gene is TRBD1 (5 bases). The CDR3 covers 13 residues. Trimming took 5 bases from V and 2 from J, leaving 9 bases between them. In germline, CDR1 is MNHNY, CDR2 SVGAGI (reference sequence). CDR3 region: CASSTTANYGYTF. CDR3 sequence (DNA): TGTGCCAGCAGTACGACAGCGAACTATGGCTACACCTTC.

The gene calls are TRBV5-1 and TRBJ2-2; D is perhaps TRBD1 (6 bases). Trimming stripped 0 bases from V and 5 bases from J, with 11 bases between. There are 15 residues in the CDR3. Per germline, CDR1 SGHRS and CDR2 YFSETQ. CDR3 residues: CASSLERGSTGELFF. The CDR3 DNA reads as TGCGCCAGCAGCTTGGAGAGGGGGTCAACCGGGGAGCTGTTTTTT. The variable domain in full, completed from reference TRBV5-1 and TRBJ2-2, reads KAGVTQTPRYLIKTRGQQVTLSCSPISGHRSVSWYQQTPGQGLQFLFEYFSETQRNKGNFPGRFSGRQFSNSRSEMNVSTLELGDSALYLCASSLERGSTGELFFGEGSRLTVL.

This clone was observed once. V usage is TRBV11-2 and J usage is TRBJ2-7; D perhaps matches TRBD1 (6 bases). The germline V and J ends were trimmed by 4 bases and 5 bases, with 18 bases remaining between them. This CDR3 spans 15 amino acids. Per the germline V gene, CDR1 is SGHAT and CDR2 is FQNNGV. CDR3 nucleotides: TGTGCCAGCAGCTCCCTCCGCAGGGGTTGGGACGAGCAGTACTTC. Translation: CASSSLRRGWDEQYF. The full variable domain, completed using reference TRBV11-2 and TRBJ2-7, is EAGVAQSPRYKIIEKRQSVAFWCNPISGHATLYWYQQILGQGPKLLIQFQNNGVVDDSQLPKDRFSAERLKGVDSTLKIQPAKLEDSAVYLCASSSLRRGWDEQYFGPGTRLTVT.

The chain carries TRBV10-1 and TRBJ1-5; 7 bases line up with TRBD1. In germline, CDR1 is WNHNN, CDR2 SYGVQD (reference sequence). The CDR3 extends over 13 amino acids. Trimming at V came to 3 bases and at J to 4 bases, leaving 0 bases not matched to a gene. The CDR3 DNA reads TGCGCCAGCAGTGACAGGGGGAATCAGCCCCAGCATTTT. It encodes CASSDRGNQPQHF.

The chain combines TRBV12-3 or TRBV12-4 with TRBJ1-2; TRBD1 matches 8 bases. There are 13 residues in the CDR3. V dropped 5 bases and J dropped 7; count of bases not matched to a gene: 6. The CDR3, as DNA: TGTGCCAGCAGTCCCTCAGGGGGCCGTGGCTACACCTTC. Translation: CASSPSGGRGYTF.

The chain combines TRBV28 with TRBJ1-1, with a tentative D call TRBD1 (6 bases). CDR1 MDHEN and CDR2 SYDVKM come from the germline V gene. The ends were cut back, 4 bases at V and 3 bases at J, with 12 bases in the middle. The CDR3 contains 14 residues. CDR3 in amino acids: CASSSSGVDTEAFF. The CDR3 bases are TGTGCCAGCAGTTCTTCAGGGGTTGACACTGAAGCTTTCTTT.

The V call is TRBV15, the J call TRBJ2-1; the D is unclear. The CDR3 length is 15 residues. Trimming pared 0 bases from V and 4 bases from J, leaving 10 bases between. Germline lookup yields CDR1 LNHNV and CDR2 YYDKDF (reference sequence). CDR3: CATSREQTFYNEQFF. CDR3 coding DNA: TGTGCCACCAGCAGAGAACAAACGTTTTACAATGAGCAGTTCTTC.

The V call is TRBV11-3, the J call TRBJ2-1; 14 positions match TRBD2. Germline lookup yields CDR1 SGHNT and CDR2 YENEEA. The CDR3 is 16 residues long. Losses at the gene ends were 0 bases for V and 6 bases for J; bases not matched to a gene: 1. CDR3: CASSLEGLAGANEQFF. The CDR3 nucleotides read TGTGCCAGCAGCTTAGAGGGACTAGCGGGAGCCAATGAGCAGTTCTTC.

This clone was detected once. The chain uses TRBV10-3 and TRBJ1-4, with 7 bases matching TRBD1. From germline, CDR1 is ENHRY and CDR2 SYGVKD. The length of the CDR3 is 14 residues. With V trimmed by 6 bases and J by 7 bases, 8 bases remained unmatched. The DNA of the CDR3 is TGTGCCATCAGGGGTACAGGGGAGAGTGAAAAACTGTTTTTT. Protein product: CAIRGTGESEKLFF.

In this sample, this clone turned up once. The V call is TRBV6-6, the J call TRBJ1-6; the D is unclear. Trimming took 5 bases from V and 5 from J, leaving 13 bases between them. This CDR3 is built from 15 residues. Per germline, CDR1 MNHNY and CDR2 SVGAGI (reference sequence). CDR3 DNA: TGTGCCAGCAGTCACAATCTTCCCAATAATTCACCCCTCCACTTT. It codes for CASSHNLPNNSPLHF.

This clone occurred once. This chain joins TRBV10-3 and TRBJ2-3; 11 bases fit TRBD1. V shed 6 bases and J 7 bases; nucleotides not matched to a gene: 9. The CDR3 loop spans 15 amino acids. The germline gives CDR1 ENHRY, CDR2 SYGVKD. The CDR3: CAISEPGQGVYTQYF. CDR3 bases: TGTGCCATCAGCGAACCGGGACAGGGGGTTTATACGCAGTATTTT.

The V gene is TRBV7-9, the J gene TRBJ2-2, with TRBD2 as a possible D gene (5 bases). The CDR3 is made up of 14 amino acids. Per the germline V gene, CDR1 is SEHNR and CDR2 is FQNEAQ (reference sequence). V was shortened by 8 bases and J by 2 bases, with 12 bases between the two germline ends. This CDR3 reads CASWVSSNTGELFF. The CDR3 DNA is TGTGCCAGCTGGGTCTCTAGCAACACCGGGGAGCTGTTTTTT.

The V and J genes are TRBV6-1 and TRBJ2-4, with 11 bases fitting TRBD1. With 3 bases clipped from V and 6 bases from J, the junction kept 4 bases outside the gene matches. The CDR3 is 15 residues long. In germline, CDR1 is MNHNS, CDR2 SASEGT. CDR3 sequence reads: CASSDLGQGVNIQYF. The DNA for the CDR3 is TGTGCCAGCAGTGACCTGGGACAGGGGGTAAACATTCAGTACTTC.

Only a few counts were recorded for this clone. The V and J genes are TRBV18 and TRBJ1-6, with a weak D call TRBD1 (6 bases). Germline CDR1 reads KGHSH; CDR2 reads LQKENI. CDR3 length: 15 amino acids. The V and J ends lost 5 bases and 7 bases respectively, with 15 bases between them. The CDR3 protein is CASSSGQNVNSPLHF. The CDR3 region has the DNA TGTGCCAGCTCATCCGGACAGAACGTCAATTCACCCCTCCACTTT.

Regarding this clone: Other DNA sequences in this sample translate to the same CDR3. V and J are TRBV18 and TRBJ1-1; D not resolved. V lost 3 bases and J lost 3, with 8 bases in between. There are 13 residues in the CDR3. Germline CDR1 KGHSH, CDR2 LQKENI. The CDR3 nucleotides read TGTGCCAGCTCACCGAGTAGTGACACTGAAGCTTTCTTT. Translated, it gives CASSPSSDTEAFF.

Only one count was recorded for this clone. The rearrangement links TRBV18 to TRBJ1-3, with TRBD1 identical over 8 bases. Per germline, CDR1 KGHSH and CDR2 LQKENI. V trimming: 6 bases; J trimming: 4 bases; junction bases outside the gene matches: 8. CDR3 length: 15 residues. CDR3 amino acids: CASSPQGASGNTIYF. As DNA, the CDR3 is TGTGCCAGCTCCCCGCAGGGGGCGTCGGGAAACACCATATATTTT.

The V and J genes are TRBV28 and TRBJ2-7, with TRBD2 matching 8 bases. Germline CDR1 is MDHEN and CDR2 is SYDVKM. This CDR3 is built from 14 residues. The V and J ends lost 6 bases and 3 bases, in that order; junction bases with no gene match: 7. CDR3 nucleotide sequence: TGTGCCAGCAGATCGGGGGGGGCTATCTACGAGCAGTACTTC. Translating it yields CASRSGGAIYEQYF. Variable domain in full (rest from reference TRBV28 and TRBJ2-7): DVKVTQSSRYLVKRTGEKVFLECVQDMDHENMFWYRQDPGLGLRLIYFSYDVKMKEKGDIPEGYSVSREKKERFSLILESASTNQTSMYLCASRSGGAIYEQYFGPGTRLTVT.

This chain connects TRBV11-3 to TRBJ2-7; a possible D gene is TRBD2 (5 bases). Looked up from germline, CDR1 is SGHNT and CDR2 is YENEEA. The CDR3 extends over 16 amino acids. The V end was cut by 0 bases, the J end by 0 bases, with 12 bases between. In DNA form, the CDR3 reads TGTGCCAGCAGCTTAGACCGGGGTCTGAGCTCCTACGAGCAGTACTTC. As protein: CASSLDRGLSSYEQYF.

J is TRBJ2-5 and V is TRBV12-3 or TRBV12-4; 7 bases map to TRBD1. Unmatched junction bases numbered 3, after V lost 8 bases and J lost 0 bases. CDR3 length: 13 amino acids. As DNA, the CDR3 is TGTGCCAGCCTCGGGACAGACCAAGAGACCCAGTACTTC. It specifies CASLGTDQETQYF.

This chain connects TRBV18 to TRBJ2-5; the match to TRBD2 covers 11 bases. Germline values: CDR1 KGHSH, CDR2 LQKENI. The CDR3 spans 18 residues. V gave up 1 base and J gave up 5 bases; unmatched junction bases: 12. The CDR3 protein is CASSPRFGLAGGIETQYF. The CDR3 coding sequence is TGTGCCAGCTCACCACGGTTCGGTCTAGCGGGGGGTATCGAGACCCAGTACTTC. Full variable domain (rest looked up from reference TRBV18 and TRBJ2-5): NAGVMQNPRHLVRRRGQEARLRCSPMKGHSHVYWYRQLPEEGLKFMVYLQKENIIDESGMPKERFSAEFPKEGPSILRIQQVVRGDSAAYFCASSPRFGLAGGIETQYFGPGTRLLVL.